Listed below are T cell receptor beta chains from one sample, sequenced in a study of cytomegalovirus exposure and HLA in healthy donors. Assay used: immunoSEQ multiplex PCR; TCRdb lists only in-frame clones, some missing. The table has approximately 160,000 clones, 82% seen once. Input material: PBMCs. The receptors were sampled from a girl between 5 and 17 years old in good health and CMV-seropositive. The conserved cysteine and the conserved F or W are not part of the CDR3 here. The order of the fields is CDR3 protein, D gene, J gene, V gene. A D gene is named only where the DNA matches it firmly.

CDR3: ASSHRSTEAF; D: NA; J: TRBJ1-1; V: TRBV5-4
CDR3: ASSQGGLTGINEQY; D: TRBD1; J: TRBJ2-7; V: TRBV4-1
CDR3: ASSSWTGLQY; D: TRBD1; J: TRBJ2-7; V: TRBV6-5
CDR3: ATSRQRDGEGADTQY; D: TRBD2; J: TRBJ2-3; V: TRBV15
CDR3: ASTTTAGGGDTSWQF; D: TRBD1; J: TRBJ2-1; V: TRBV7-2
CDR3: ASKRSSGRWDTQY; D: TRBD2; J: TRBJ2-3; V: TRBV14
CDR3: AISAPGQGNGYT; D: TRBD1; J: TRBJ1-2; V: TRBV10-3
CDR3: ASSQASLMENNEQF; D: NA; J: TRBJ2-1; V: TRBV4-2
CDR3: SVIPSTHRVDGYT; D: NA; J: TRBJ1-2; V: TRBV29-1
CDR3: ASEAGGVYNEQF; D: TRBD2; J: TRBJ2-1; V: TRBV27
CDR3: ASSQGLAGAYNEQF; D: TRBD2; J: TRBJ2-1; V: TRBV4-1
CDR3: ASSLGRDRGHNEQF; D: TRBD1; J: TRBJ2-1; V: TRBV5-1
CDR3: ASSPPDNYEQY; D: NA; J: TRBJ2-7; V: TRBV2
CDR3: SVSPRVSGNTIY; D: NA; J: TRBJ1-3; V: TRBV29-1
CDR3: ASSLDWGGSYEQY; D: TRBD2; J: TRBJ2-7; V: TRBV11-2
CDR3: ASSQGPSGVMYEQY; D: TRBD2; J: TRBJ2-7; V: TRBV4-1
CDR3: ATSSFPGTSGNYEQY; D: TRBD2; J: TRBJ2-7; V: TRBV15
CDR3: ASSQVYRDTEAF; D: NA; J: TRBJ1-1; V: TRBV4-3
CDR3: SVEQGNTEAF; D: NA; J: TRBJ1-1; V: TRBV29-1
CDR3: ASSPESGGTGELF; D: TRBD2; J: TRBJ2-2; V: TRBV5-1
CDR3: ASAEVGTGGSYEQF; D: TRBD1; J: TRBJ2-1; V: TRBV7-9
CDR3: ASSLIAGGPFNEQF; D: TRBD2; J: TRBJ2-1; V: TRBV5-1
CDR3: ASSLGTGTGREKLF; D: TRBD1; J: TRBJ1-4; V: TRBV5-1
CDR3: ASSVGPSHRYNEQF; D: NA; J: TRBJ2-1; V: TRBV9
CDR3: ASSPTSDYYGYT; D: NA; J: TRBJ1-2; V: TRBV4-1
CDR3: ASRRGQNYGYT; D: NA; J: TRBJ1-2; V: TRBV5-1
CDR3: ASSWAPTSGSYEQY; D: TRBD2; J: TRBJ2-7; V: TRBV5-1
CDR3: ASSPTRGTEAF; D: NA; J: TRBJ1-1; V: TRBV18
CDR3: ATGGGGQKALFTEAF; D: NA; J: TRBJ1-1; V: TRBV10-3
CDR3: ATSRGPGTSAENEQF; D: TRBD2; J: TRBJ2-1; V: TRBV15